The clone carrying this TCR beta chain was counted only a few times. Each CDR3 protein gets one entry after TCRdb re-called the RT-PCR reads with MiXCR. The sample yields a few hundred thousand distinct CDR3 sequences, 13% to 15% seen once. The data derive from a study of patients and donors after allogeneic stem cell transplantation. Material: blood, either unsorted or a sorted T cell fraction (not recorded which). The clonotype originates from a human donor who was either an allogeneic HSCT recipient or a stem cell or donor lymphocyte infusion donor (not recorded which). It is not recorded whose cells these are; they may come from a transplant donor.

The CDR3 nucleotides are TGTGCCAGCAGCTTAGAGGGAGACGGGCCCGATACGCAGTATTTT. Protein: CASSLEGDGPDTQYF. This chain links TRBV11-2 with TRBJ2-3, with D perhaps matching TRBD2 (5 bases). This CDR3 has 15 amino acids. Deletions cut 0 bases from V and 6 bases from J, with 13 bases between. Germline V lookup: CDR1 SGHAT, CDR2 FQNNGV.